A single sample gave rise to the 5 T cell receptor beta chains below, sequenced in a study of Graves' ophthalmopathy and Graves' hyperthyroidism. RNA transcripts served as template for amplifying TCR beta CDR3 sequences. HTBI primers were used in a first-round RT-PCR, which preceded a second-round multiplex PCR. TCRdb re-derived calls from the multiplex PCR reads in MiXCR, one entry per CDR3 protein. The table records 200,000 to 250,000 distinct CDR3 sequences, 40% to 50% of them present only once. The source material was peripheral blood. All receptors come from an adult man with Graves' ophthalmopathy.

This clonotype has a handful of counts. The chain links TRBV7-2 to TRBJ1-4, with a tentative D call TRBD1 (5 bases). Trimming removed 3 bases from V and 4 bases from J, with 6 bases in between. Germline assignment: CDR1 SGHTA and CDR2 FQGNSA. This CDR3 comprises 13 residues. The CDR3: CASSLGRNEKLFF. The CDR3 DNA reads as TGTGCCAGCAGCTTGGGACGTAATGAAAAACTGTTTTTT.

The chain is built from TRBV5-4 and TRBJ2-7; 8 bases match TRBD1. Germline assignment: CDR1 SGHNT and CDR2 YYREEE (reference sequence). J gave up 9 bases and V 2 bases, and 7 bases lay outside the gene matches. The CDR3 contains 13 residues. CDR3: CASSFDRGSGQYF. In DNA, the CDR3 is TGTGCCAGCAGCTTCGACAGGGGATCAGGGCAGTACTTC.

This clonotype was observed at least ten times. The genes are TRBV10-3 and TRBJ2-6; 7 nucleotides match TRBD1. The CDR3 runs to 16 residues. The V gene's germline CDR1 is ENHRY and CDR2 SYGVKD. V trimming: 7 bases; J trimming: 1 base; junction bases outside the gene matches: 7. This chain's CDR3 is CAITSQGESGANVLTF. CDR3 in DNA: TGTGCCATCACTAGCCAGGGGGAGTCTGGGGCCAACGTCCTGACTTTC.

The rearrangement uses TRBV6-5 and TRBJ1-1; maybe TRBD1 (5 bases). Germline CDR1 and CDR2: MNHEY and SVGAGI. V lost 5 bases and J lost 3, with 10 bases in between. The CDR3 totals 13 residues. CDR3 region: CASSRGLYTEAFF. CDR3 nucleotide sequence: TGTGCCAGCAGTAGGGGTCTCTACACTGAAGCTTTCTTT.

This clonotype appeared a few times. The gene calls are TRBV10-3 and TRBJ1-1; 8 bases agree with TRBD1. V shed 3 bases, J shed 4 bases, and the junction held 10 bases outside the gene matches. CDR3 size: 16 residues. Germline V gene sequence: CDR1 ENHRY, CDR2 SYGVKD. The CDR3 reads CAISDFLDREGTEAFF. The CDR3 DNA reads TGTGCCATCAGTGATTTCCTGGACAGGGAGGGCACTGAAGCTTTCTTT.